The 8 T cell receptor beta chains given below trace back to one sample, sequenced in a study of identical twins. One entry per CDR3 protein, called by TCRdb with MiXCR from the 5' RACE reads. Seen here are a few hundred thousand distinct CDR3 sequences, around 15% observed once, and the top ten hold approximately 1%. The sample also formed part of further work on yellow fever vaccine responses in identical twins.

Sequencing was performed on CD4+ T cells sorted from blood. Receptor source: a young woman in good health.

This clonotype was found many times. V is TRBV5-1 and J is TRBJ2-3, with D perhaps assigned TRBD1 or TRBD2 (5 bases each). The CDR3 runs to 15 residues. Trimming removed 4 bases from V and 2 bases from J, with 14 bases in between. CDR1 and CDR2 (germline): SGHRS, YFSETQ. The CDR3 region is CASSVRGRDTDTQYF. The CDR3 DNA reads TGCGCCAGCAGCGTGAGGGGACGAGACACAGATACGCAGTATTTT.

The genes are TRBV2 and TRBJ2-5; no definite D call. The CDR3 length is 11 residues. Trimming took off 6 bases at V and 5 bases at J, with 7 bases between the two ends. Germline CDR1 reads SNHLY; CDR2 reads FYNNEI. The CDR3 loop reads CASRQKETQYF. Here the CDR3 DNA reads TGTGCCAGCAGGCAGAAGGAGACCCAGTACTTC.

The chain is built from TRBV6-5 and TRBJ2-7, with 7 bases that match TRBD2. This CDR3 has 16 residues. The germline V gene has CDR1 MNHEY and CDR2 SVGAGI. Trimming took 0 bases from V and 2 from J; bases not matched to a gene: 7. The CDR3 is CASSYSGGSYTYEQYF. The CDR3 nucleotides read TGTGCCAGCAGTTACTCGGGCGGGAGTTACACCTACGAGCAGTACTTC.

The rearrangement uses TRBV24-1 and TRBJ2-6; no reliable D call. In germline, CDR1 is KGHDR, CDR2 SFDVKD. V was clipped by 4 bases and J by 0 bases, with 12 bases between them. The CDR3 extends over 17 amino acids. CDR3: CATSEGRHLSGANVLTF. The CDR3 nucleotides are TGTGCCACCAGTGAAGGACGGCATCTCTCTGGGGCCAACGTCCTGACTTTC.

In its sample, this clonotype was seen many times. This chain uses TRBV7-9 with TRBJ2-1; D may match TRBD1 or TRBD2 (5 bases each). The length of the CDR3 is 15 residues. CDR1 and CDR2 (germline): SEHNR, FQNEAQ (reference sequence). Trimming removed 3 bases from V and 0 bases from J, with 9 bases in between. DNA for the CDR3: TGTGCCAGCAGCTTTTCGAGGGGCTCCTACAATGAGCAGTTCTTC. It is translated as CASSFSRGSYNEQFF. Combining the CDR3 with reference TRBV7-9 and TRBJ2-1 gives the whole variable domain DTGVSQNPRHKITKRGQNVTFRCDPISEHNRLYWYRQTLGQGPEFLTYFQNEAQLEKSRLLSDRFSAERPKGSFSTLEIQRTEQGDSAMYLCASSFSRGSYNEQFFGPGTRLTVL.

This clonotype was found a few times. The chain employs TRBV7-8 and TRBJ2-7, with D possibly matching TRBD2 (6 bases). This CDR3 spans 19 amino acids. Germline CDR1 SGHVS, CDR2 FQNEAQ. Trimming left V 2 bases short and J 4 bases short, with 27 bases between. The CDR3 here is CASSLLGKSLLLADYEQYF. CDR3 DNA sequence: TGTGCCAGCAGCTTATTGGGCAAATCCTTGCTACTAGCAGATTACGAGCAGTACTTC.

This clonotype showed up many times. The chain combines TRBV21-1 with TRBJ2-7; no DNA check was done on the table's D call, TRBD2. TRBV21-1 is classified as a pseudogene. CDR3 size: 17 residues. In nucleotides, the CDR3 is TGTGCCAGCATCAAGGTTACTAGCGGGAACCCCCCCTACGAGCAGTACTTC. This encodes CASIKVTSGNPPYEQYF.

This clonotype appeared many times. The rearrangement uses TRBV4-2 and TRBJ2-3; D not resolved. Trimming removed 4 bases at V and 5 bases at J, with 16 bases between. The CDR3 consists of 15 residues. Per germline, CDR1 LGHNA and CDR2 YNFKEQ. The CDR3 protein is CASSPGTGQQDTQYF. The CDR3 region has the DNA TGTGCCAGCAGCCCCGGTACGGGCCAACAAGATACGCAGTATTTT.